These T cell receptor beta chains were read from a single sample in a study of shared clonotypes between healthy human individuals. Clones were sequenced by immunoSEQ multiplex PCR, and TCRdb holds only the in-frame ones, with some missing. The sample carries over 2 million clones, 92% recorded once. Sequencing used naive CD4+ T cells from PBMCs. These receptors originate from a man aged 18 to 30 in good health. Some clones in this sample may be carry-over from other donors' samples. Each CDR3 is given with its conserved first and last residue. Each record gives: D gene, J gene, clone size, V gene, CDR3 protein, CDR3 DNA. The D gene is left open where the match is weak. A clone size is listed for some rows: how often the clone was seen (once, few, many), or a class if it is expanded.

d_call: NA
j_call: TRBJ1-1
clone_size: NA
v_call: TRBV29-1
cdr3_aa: CSVNGQMNTEAFF
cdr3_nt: TGCAGCGTCAACGGGCAGATGAACACTGAAGCTTTCTTT

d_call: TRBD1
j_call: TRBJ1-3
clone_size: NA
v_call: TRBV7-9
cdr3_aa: CASSRDSLSGNTIYF
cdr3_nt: TGTGCCAGCAGCCGGGACAGTCTGTCTGGAAACACCATATATTTT

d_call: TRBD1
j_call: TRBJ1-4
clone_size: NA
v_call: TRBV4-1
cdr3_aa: CASSFDRDSEKLFF
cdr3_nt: TGCGCCAGCAGCTTCGACAGGGACAGTGAAAAACTGTTTTTT

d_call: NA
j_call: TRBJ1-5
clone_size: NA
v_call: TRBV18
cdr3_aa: CASSRTVNSNQPQHF
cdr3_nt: TGTGCCAGCTCACGGACAGTAAATAGCAATCAGCCCCAGCATTTT

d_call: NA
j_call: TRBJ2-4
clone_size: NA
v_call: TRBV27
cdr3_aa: CASSLSGNIQYF
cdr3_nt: TGTGCCAGCAGTTTATCTGGAAACATTCAGTACTTC

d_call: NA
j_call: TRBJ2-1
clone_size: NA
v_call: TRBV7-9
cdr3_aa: CASRPRALSSYNEQFF
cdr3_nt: TGTGCCAGCAGGCCCAGAGCGCTCAGCTCCTACAATGAGCAGTTCTTC

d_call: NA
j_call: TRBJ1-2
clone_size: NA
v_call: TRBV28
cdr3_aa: CASSLGAGWSGYTF
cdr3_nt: TGTGCCAGCAGTTTAGGGGCAGGCTGGTCTGGCTACACCTTC

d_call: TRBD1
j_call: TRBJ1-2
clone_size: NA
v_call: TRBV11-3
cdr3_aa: CASSQIQGVSPFNYGYTF
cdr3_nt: TGTGCCAGCAGCCAAATTCAGGGGGTCTCACCTTTTAACTATGGCTACACCTTC

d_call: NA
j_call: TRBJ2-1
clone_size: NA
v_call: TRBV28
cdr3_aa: CASPEDWNEQFF
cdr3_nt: TGTGCCAGCCCGGAGGATTGGAATGAGCAGTTCTTC

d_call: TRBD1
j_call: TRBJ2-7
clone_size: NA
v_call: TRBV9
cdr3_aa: CASSPPGQAFSYEQYF
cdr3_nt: TGTGCCAGCAGCCCCCCGGGACAGGCCTTCTCCTACGAGCAGTACTTC

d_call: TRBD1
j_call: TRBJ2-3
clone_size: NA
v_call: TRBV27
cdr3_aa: CASSPYGQGRTDTQYF
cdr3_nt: TGTGCCAGCAGTCCATACGGACAGGGCCGCACAGATACGCAGTATTTT

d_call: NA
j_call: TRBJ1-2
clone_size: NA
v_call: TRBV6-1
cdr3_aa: CASRRDNLPNGYTF
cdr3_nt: TGTGCCAGCCGAAGGGACAATCTCCCCAATGGCTACACCTTC

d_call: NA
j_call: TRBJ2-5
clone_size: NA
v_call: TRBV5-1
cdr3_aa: CASSPARETQYF
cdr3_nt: TGCGCCAGCAGCCCCGCGAGGGAGACCCAGTACTTC

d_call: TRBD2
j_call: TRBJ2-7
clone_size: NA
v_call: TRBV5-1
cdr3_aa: CASSLADSLAGEQYF
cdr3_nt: TGCGCCAGCAGCTTGGCCGACAGTTTAGCGGGCGAGCAGTACTTC

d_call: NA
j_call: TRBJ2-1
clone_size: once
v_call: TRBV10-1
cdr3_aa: CASSVRLGPYNEQFF
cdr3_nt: TGCGCCAGCAGTGTTCGGCTAGGGCCATACAATGAGCAGTTCTTC

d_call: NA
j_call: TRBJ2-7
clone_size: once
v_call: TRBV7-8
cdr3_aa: CASTLEGVEQYF
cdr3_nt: TGTGCCAGCACCCTGGAGGGTGTCGAGCAGTACTTC

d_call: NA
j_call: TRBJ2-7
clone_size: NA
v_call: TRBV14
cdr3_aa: CASSRGQRGEQYF
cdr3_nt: TGTGCCAGCAGCCGCGGACAACGAGGCGAGCAGTACTTC

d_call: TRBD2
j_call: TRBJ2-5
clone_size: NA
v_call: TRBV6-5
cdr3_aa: CASRILAGGPKTQYF
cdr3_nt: TGTGCCAGCAGGATACTAGCGGGAGGGCCTAAGACCCAGTACTTC

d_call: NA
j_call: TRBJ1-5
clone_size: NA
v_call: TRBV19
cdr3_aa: CASRVQGGGSNQPQHF
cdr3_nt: TGTGCCAGTAGGGTACAGGGAGGAGGTAGCAATCAGCCCCAGCATTTT

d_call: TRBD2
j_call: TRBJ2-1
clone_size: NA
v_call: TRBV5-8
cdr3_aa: CASSLVEREEQFF
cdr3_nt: TGTGCCAGCAGCTTGGTTGAGCGGGAGGAGCAGTTCTTC

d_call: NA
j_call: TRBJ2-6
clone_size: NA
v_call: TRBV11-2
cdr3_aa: CASSSSPWATGANVLTF
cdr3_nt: TGTGCCAGCTCCTCTAGCCCCTGGGCGACTGGGGCCAACGTCCTGACTTTC

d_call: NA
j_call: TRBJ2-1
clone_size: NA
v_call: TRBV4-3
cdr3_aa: CASSQEVGPYNEQFF
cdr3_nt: TGCGCCAGCAGCCAAGAAGTGGGGCCCTACAATGAGCAGTTCTTC

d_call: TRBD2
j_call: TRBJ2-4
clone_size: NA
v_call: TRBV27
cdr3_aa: CASTGGRARGDIQYF
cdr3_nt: TGTGCCAGCACTGGCGGGAGGGCTCGCGGGGACATTCAGTACTTC

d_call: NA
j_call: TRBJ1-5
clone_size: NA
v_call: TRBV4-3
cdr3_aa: CASSRTAYSNQPQHF
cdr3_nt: TGCGCCAGCAGCAGGACAGCTTATAGCAATCAGCCCCAGCATTTT

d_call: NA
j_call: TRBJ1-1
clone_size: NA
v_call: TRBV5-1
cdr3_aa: CASRDRGVTEAFF
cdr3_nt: TGCGCCAGCAGGGATAGGGGAGTCACTGAAGCTTTCTTT

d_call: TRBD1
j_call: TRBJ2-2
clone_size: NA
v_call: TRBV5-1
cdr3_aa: CASSFWDRVTGELFF
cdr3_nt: TGCGCCAGCAGCTTTTGGGACAGGGTCACCGGGGAGCTGTTTTTT